Described below is a single T cell receptor beta chain sequence and its context. This clonotype appeared many times. No cognate antigen has been identified for it. Per-nucleotide qualities are absent, and no much larger clonotype sits a single base away. The data are from a study of tumor-infiltrating lymphocytes in oesophageal squamous cell carcinoma (dated by TCRdb to the mid-2010s). The CDR3 sequence holds 15 residues, the cysteine and phenylalanine included. Only CDR3 DNA is held: 45 bases, read in frame from base 1. The germline V gene gives CDR1 as MNHNS and CDR2 as SASEGT. Relative to germline, V is 5 bases shorter and J is 7 bases shorter, with 21 bases between their ends. The library was generated by PCR. Instrument used: Illumina HiSeq 2000. TCRdb handled the public reads itself, with Q25 trimming in fastp and clone calling in MiXCR, and kept productive beta chains. Rows are unified per CDR3 protein, each entry keeping the most common DNA and genes. The sample table lists under 20,000 distinct CDR3 sequences, less than 50% of them with a count of one. Of the sample, 30% to 35% is held by the ten largest clones.

Sequencing was carried out using normal esophageal tissue next to the tumor. Recombination joined TRBV6-1 with TRBJ2-7; perhaps TRBD2 is the D gene, with 5 bases matching. The clonotype was recovered from a female donor with esophageal squamous cell carcinoma. CDR3 region: CASSSGRDPYNEQYF. The sequence in DNA is TGTGCCAGCAGTTCCGGACGGGATCCCTACAATGAGCAGTACTTC.